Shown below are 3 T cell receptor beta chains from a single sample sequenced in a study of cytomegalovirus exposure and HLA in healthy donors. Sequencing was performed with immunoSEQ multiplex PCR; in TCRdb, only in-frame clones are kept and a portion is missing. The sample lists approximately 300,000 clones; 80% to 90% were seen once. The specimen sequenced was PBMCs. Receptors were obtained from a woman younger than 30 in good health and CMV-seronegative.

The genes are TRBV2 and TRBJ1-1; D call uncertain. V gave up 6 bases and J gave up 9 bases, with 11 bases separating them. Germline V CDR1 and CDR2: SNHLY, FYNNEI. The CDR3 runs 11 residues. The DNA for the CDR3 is TGTGCCAGCAGGGAAAATCTCCAAGCTTTCTTT. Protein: CASRENLQAFF.

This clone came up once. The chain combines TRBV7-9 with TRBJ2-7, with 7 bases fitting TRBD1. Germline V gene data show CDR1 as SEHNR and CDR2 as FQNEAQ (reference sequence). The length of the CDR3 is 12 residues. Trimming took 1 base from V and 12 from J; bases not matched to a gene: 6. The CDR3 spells CASSLDTGAWYF. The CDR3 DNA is TGTGCCAGCAGCTTAGACACAGGGGCTTGGTACTTC.

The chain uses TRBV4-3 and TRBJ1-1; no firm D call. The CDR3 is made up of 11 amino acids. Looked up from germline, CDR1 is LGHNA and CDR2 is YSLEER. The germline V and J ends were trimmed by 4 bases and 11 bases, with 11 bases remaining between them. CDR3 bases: TGCGCCAGCAGCCGAGGGTCGCGGGCTTTCTTT. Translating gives CASSRGSRAFF.